This T cell receptor (beta chain) was recovered during a study of blood T cell repertoires in COVID-19. For the study at large: Acute and convalescent COVID-19 specimens originated in the United States, Italy and Spain. The analysed material was cDNA or gDNA that came from T cells, B-cell-depleted T cells, or PBMCs.

The CDR3 is 12 residues long. CDR1 and CDR2 (germline): MNHEY, SVGEGT. The V gene end was trimmed by 5 bases and the J gene end by 15 bases; junction bases not matched to a gene: 9. Original analysis: From reference gene primer amplification, estimates of nucleated cell counts were derived. Data came from immunoSEQ multiplex PCR; TCRdb stores just in-frame clones and leaves some out. V and J calls and clone size are as listed in that table; D and trimming were resolved from the DNA. This sample carries about 140,000 clones, approximately 89% of them seen once, and the ten largest clones take about 10%.

Sequenced sample: peripheral blood. The chain is built from TRBV6-2 or TRBV6-3 and TRBJ1-4; 7 bases align to TRBD1. The source of this sequence is a man between 60 and 75 years old with active or convalescent COVID-19. CDR3 in amino acids: CASSRGTERLFF. The CDR3 DNA reads TGTGCCAGCAGTAGGGGGACAGAGCGTTTGTTTTTT.